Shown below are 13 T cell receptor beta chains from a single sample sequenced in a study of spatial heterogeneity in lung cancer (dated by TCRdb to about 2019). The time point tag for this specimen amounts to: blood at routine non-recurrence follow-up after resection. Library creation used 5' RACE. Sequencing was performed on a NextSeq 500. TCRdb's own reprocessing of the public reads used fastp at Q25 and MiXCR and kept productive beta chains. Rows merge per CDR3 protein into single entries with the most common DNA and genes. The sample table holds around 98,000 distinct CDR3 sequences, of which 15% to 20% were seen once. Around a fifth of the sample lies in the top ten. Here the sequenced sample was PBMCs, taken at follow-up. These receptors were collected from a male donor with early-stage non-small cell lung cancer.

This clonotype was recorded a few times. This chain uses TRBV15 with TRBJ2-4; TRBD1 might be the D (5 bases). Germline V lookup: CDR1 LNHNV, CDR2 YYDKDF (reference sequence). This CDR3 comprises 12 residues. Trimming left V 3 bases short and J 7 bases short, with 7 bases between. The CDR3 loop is CATSRPGNIQYF. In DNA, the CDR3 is TGTGCCACCAGCAGGCCAGGGAACATTCAGTACTTC.

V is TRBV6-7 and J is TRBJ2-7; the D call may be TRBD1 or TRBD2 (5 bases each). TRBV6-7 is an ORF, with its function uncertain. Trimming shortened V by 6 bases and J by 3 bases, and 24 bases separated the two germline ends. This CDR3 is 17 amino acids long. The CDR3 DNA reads TGTGCCAGCAGGGATTATCAGGGACCCGGCCACCTCTACGAGCAGTACGTC. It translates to CASRDYQGPGHLYEQYV.

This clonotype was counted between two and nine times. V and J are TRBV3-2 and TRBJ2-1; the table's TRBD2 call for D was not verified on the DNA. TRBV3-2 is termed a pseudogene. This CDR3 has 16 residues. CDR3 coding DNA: TGTGCCAGCAGCCCCATTAGCGGGGGGCTGGGAAATGAGCAGTTCTTC. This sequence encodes CASSPISGGLGNEQFF.

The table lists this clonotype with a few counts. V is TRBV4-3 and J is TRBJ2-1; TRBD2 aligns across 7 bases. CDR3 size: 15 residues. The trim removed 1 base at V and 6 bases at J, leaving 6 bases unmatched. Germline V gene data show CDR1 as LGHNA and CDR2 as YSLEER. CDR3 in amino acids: CASSQGIGGSNEQFF. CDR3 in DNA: TGCGCCAGCAGCCAAGGTATAGGCGGGAGCAATGAGCAGTTCTTC.

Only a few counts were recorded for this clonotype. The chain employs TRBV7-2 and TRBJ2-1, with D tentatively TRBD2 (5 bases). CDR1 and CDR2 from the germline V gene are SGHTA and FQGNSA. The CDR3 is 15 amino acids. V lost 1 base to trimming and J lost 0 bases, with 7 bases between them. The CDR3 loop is CASSLGLASYNEQFF. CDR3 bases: TGTGCCAGCAGCTTAGGTCTAGCCTCCTACAATGAGCAGTTCTTC.

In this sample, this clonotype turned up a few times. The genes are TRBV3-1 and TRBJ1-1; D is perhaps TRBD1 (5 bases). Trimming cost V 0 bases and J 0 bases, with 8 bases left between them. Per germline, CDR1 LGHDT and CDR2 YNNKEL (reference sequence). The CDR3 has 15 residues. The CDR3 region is CASSQDQGLNTEAFF. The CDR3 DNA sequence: TGTGCCAGCAGCCAAGATCAGGGCCTGAACACTGAAGCTTTCTTT.

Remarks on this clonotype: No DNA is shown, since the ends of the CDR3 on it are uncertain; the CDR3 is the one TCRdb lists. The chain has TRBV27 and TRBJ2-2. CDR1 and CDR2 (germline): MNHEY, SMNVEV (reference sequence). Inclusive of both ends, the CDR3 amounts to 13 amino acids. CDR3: CASSFLGPGSCFF.

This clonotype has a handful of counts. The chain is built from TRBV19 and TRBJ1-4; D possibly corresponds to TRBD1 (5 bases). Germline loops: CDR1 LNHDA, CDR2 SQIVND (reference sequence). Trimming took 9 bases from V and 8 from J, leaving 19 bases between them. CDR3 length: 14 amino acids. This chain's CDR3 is CASADGQLREKLFF. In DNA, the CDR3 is TGTGCCAGCGCGGACGGACAACTACGCGAAAAACTGTTTTTT.

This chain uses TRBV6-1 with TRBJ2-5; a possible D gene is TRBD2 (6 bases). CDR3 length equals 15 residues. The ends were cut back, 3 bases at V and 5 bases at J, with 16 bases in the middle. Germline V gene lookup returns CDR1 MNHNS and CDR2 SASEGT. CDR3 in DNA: TGTGCCAGCAGTGATCGGGACTCCCGGCAGGAGACCCAGTACTTC. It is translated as CASSDRDSRQETQYF.

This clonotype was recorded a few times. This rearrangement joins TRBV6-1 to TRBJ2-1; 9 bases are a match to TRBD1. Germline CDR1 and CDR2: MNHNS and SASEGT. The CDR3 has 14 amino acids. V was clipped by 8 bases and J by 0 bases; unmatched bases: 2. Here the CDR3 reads CASGTGNSYNEQFF. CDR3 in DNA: TGTGCCAGCGGGACAGGGAACTCCTACAATGAGCAGTTCTTC.

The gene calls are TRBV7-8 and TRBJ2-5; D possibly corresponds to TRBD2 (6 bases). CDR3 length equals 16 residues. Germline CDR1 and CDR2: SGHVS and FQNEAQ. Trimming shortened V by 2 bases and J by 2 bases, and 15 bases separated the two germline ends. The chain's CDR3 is CASSLKRLATQETQYF. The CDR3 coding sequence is TGTGCCAGCAGCTTAAAAAGGCTAGCGACTCAAGAGACCCAGTACTTC.

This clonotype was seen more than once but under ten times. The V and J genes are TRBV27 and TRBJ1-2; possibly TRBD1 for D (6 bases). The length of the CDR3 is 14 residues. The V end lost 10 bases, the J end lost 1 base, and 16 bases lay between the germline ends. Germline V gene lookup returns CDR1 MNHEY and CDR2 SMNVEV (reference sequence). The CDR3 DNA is TGTGCCACCCCGGGGGGCCGGAATAACTATGGCTACACCTTC. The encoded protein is CATPGGRNNYGYTF.

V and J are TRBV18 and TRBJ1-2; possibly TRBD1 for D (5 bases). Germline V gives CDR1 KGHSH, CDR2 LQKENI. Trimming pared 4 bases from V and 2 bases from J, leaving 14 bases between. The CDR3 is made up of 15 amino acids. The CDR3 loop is CASSLKGPKNYGYTF. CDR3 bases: TGTGCCAGCTCACTCAAGGGACCGAAGAACTATGGCTACACCTTC.